These 23 T cell receptor beta chains were sequenced from one sample in a study of T cell responses to AZD1222 COVID-19 vaccine. Clones were read by immunoSEQ multiplex PCR, and TCRdb kept only the in-frame ones, dropping some. The top ten clones hold 1.9% of a sample with 140,000 to 150,000 clones, roughly 91% of them seen once. This material consisted of peripheral blood, taken on day 0 of AZD1222 vaccination. Receptors were obtained from an adult in good health.

This chain joins TRBV24-1 and TRBJ2-3; D is undetermined. The CDR3 is 11 amino acids. Germline lookup yields CDR1 KGHDR and CDR2 SFDVKD. The V end lost 9 bases, the J end lost 4 bases, and 7 bases lay between the germline ends. CDR3 amino acids: CATAKADTQYF. The CDR3 DNA sequence: TGTGCCACCGCTAAGGCAGATACGCAGTATTTT.

With respect to this clone: Distinct nucleotide sequences in the sample also encode this CDR3. The chain couples TRBV9 to TRBJ1-1; possible D gene TRBD1, 6 bases. Trimming removed 1 base at V and 1 base at J, with 8 bases between. The germline V gene has CDR1 SGDLS and CDR2 YYNGEE. The CDR3 consists of 14 residues. The chain's CDR3 is CASSVTGANTEAFF. The CDR3 coding sequence is TGTGCCAGCAGCGTAACGGGGGCGAACACTGAAGCTTTCTTT.

The sample holds one count of this clone. The chain joins TRBV6-1 to TRBJ1-2; TRBD1 might be the D (5 bases). Germline V gene lookup returns CDR1 MNHNS and CDR2 SASEGT. There are 14 residues in the CDR3. The V end lost 2 bases, the J end lost 5 bases, and 12 bases lay between the germline ends. The CDR3 spells CASSESRDFYGYTF. For the CDR3, the DNA is TGTGCCAGCAGTGAATCTCGGGACTTTTATGGCTACACCTTC.

The chain couples TRBV7-2 to TRBJ2-5, with D perhaps matching TRBD1 or TRBD2 (5 bases each). Looked up from germline, CDR1 is SGHTA and CDR2 is FQGNSA. The CDR3 sequence is 15 residues long. The germline V and J ends were trimmed by 5 bases and 5 bases, with 18 bases remaining between them. The CDR3 spells CASSLGDRDEETQYF. The CDR3 nucleotides read TGTGCCAGCAGCCTCGGGGACCGGGACGAGGAGACCCAGTACTTC.

This chain links TRBV14 with TRBJ1-5, with TRBD1 matching over 7 bases. V dropped 1 base and J dropped 5; count of bases not matched to a gene: 2. The CDR3 consists of 14 residues. The germline V gene encodes CDR1 SGHDN and CDR2 FVKESK. In DNA, the CDR3 is TGTGCCAGCAGCCAAGGACAGGGTGATCAGCCCCAGCATTTT. It translates to CASSQGQGDQPQHF.

The chain recombines TRBV2 with TRBJ2-2; TRBD1 aligns across 10 bases. Losses at the gene ends were 8 bases for V and 4 bases for J; bases not matched to a gene: 7. CDR3 length: 15 amino acids. CDR1 is SNHLY and CDR2 is FYNNEI in the germline V gene. The CDR3 spells CASVLGQGRTGELFF. CDR3 in DNA: TGTGCCAGCGTCCTGGGACAGGGGCGCACCGGGGAGCTGTTTTTT.

This clone is a singleton in its sample. The chain uses TRBV5-6 and TRBJ1-4, with TRBD1 matching 10 bases. The V segment lost 3 bases and the J segment 3 bases; nucleotides outside the gene matches: 8. Germline lookup yields CDR1 SGHDT and CDR2 YYEEEE. The CDR3 has 17 amino acids. For the CDR3, the DNA is TGTGCCAGCAGCTCCTTGACAGGGGGCGCAGCTAATGAAAAACTGTTTTTT. The encoded protein is CASSSLTGGAANEKLFF.

The V and J genes are TRBV7-9 and TRBJ2-1; 8 bases agree with TRBD2. Trimming took 3 bases from V and 3 from J; bases not matched to a gene: 4. Germline-derived CDR1 and CDR2 are SEHNR and FQNEAQ (reference sequence). This CDR3 region has 15 residues. CDR3 region: CASSFSGDLYNEQFF. In DNA, the CDR3 is TGTGCCAGCAGCTTTAGCGGGGACCTCTACAATGAGCAGTTCTTC.

This chain links TRBV7-9 with TRBJ1-2; 8 bases are a match to TRBD1. The germline CDR1 and CDR2 sequences are SEHNR and FQNEAQ (reference sequence). V was pared by 3 bases and J by 8 bases, with 8 bases of the junction left unmatched. The CDR3 is 14 amino acids. CDR3 sequence reads: CASSLRQGTSGYTF. The CDR3 DNA reads TGTGCCAGCAGCTTGAGACAGGGGACCAGCGGCTACACCTTC.

CDR3: CASRLPGQVEQYF. CDR3 sequence (DNA): TGTGCCAGCAGACTCCCGGGACAGGTCGAGCAGTACTTC. The rearrangement joins TRBV6-5 to TRBJ2-7; TRBD1 matches 8 bases. V lost 6 bases and J lost 6; bases outside the gene matches: 7. Per germline, CDR1 MNHEY and CDR2 SVGAGI. The CDR3 is made up of 13 amino acids.

This clone was counted once. The chain uses TRBV2 and TRBJ1-5; 8 bases are shared with TRBD1. J gave up 6 bases and V 2 bases, and 3 bases lay outside the gene matches. The germline V gene has CDR1 SNHLY and CDR2 FYNNEI. The CDR3 is made up of 14 amino acids. CDR3 region: CASSEQGASQPQHF. CDR3 DNA sequence: TGTGCCAGCAGTGAACAGGGGGCTAGTCAGCCCCAGCATTTT.

The rearrangement joins TRBV27 to TRBJ2-7; D is uncertain. V dropped 5 bases and J dropped 4 bases, with 12 bases sitting between them. The CDR3 has 13 residues. Per germline, CDR1 MNHEY and CDR2 SMNVEV (reference sequence). The CDR3 loop is CASSPRTVYEQYF. CDR3 nucleotides: TGTGCCAGCAGTCCCCGTACGGTGTACGAGCAGTACTTC.

The rearrangement joins TRBV5-6 to TRBJ1-2; TRBD1 matches 12 bases. J was trimmed by 3 bases and V by 4 bases; bases with no gene match: 10. The germline V gene has CDR1 SGHDT and CDR2 YYEEEE. CDR3 size: 17 residues. The CDR3 here is CASSPGTGGYPYYGYTF. For the CDR3, the DNA is TGTGCCAGCAGCCCCGGGACAGGGGGCTATCCGTACTATGGCTACACCTTC.

V gene TRBV15 combines with J gene TRBJ1-6, with TRBD1 matching over 10 bases. CDR1 and CDR2 (germline): LNHNV, YYDKDF (reference sequence). The CDR3 is 19 residues long. J gave up 8 bases and V 5 bases, and 18 bases lay outside the gene matches. CDR3 coding DNA: TGTGCCACCAGCGGATCCGGGACAGGGGAGGGGGTCTCGCATTCACCCCTCCACTTT. This codes for CATSGSGTGEGVSHSPLHF.

The gene calls are TRBV3-1 (or the pseudogene TRBV3-2) and TRBJ1-2; no clear D. The CDR3 is 13 residues long. Germline CDR1 reads LGHDT; CDR2 reads YNNKEL (reference sequence). V shed 0 bases and J shed 8 bases, with 10 bases lying between them. For the CDR3, the DNA is TGTGCCAGCAGCCAAGACAGACCCGGAGGCTACACCTTC. The encoded protein is CASSQDRPGGYTF.

The chain links TRBV25-1 to TRBJ1-6, with 11 positions matching TRBD1. Germline loops: CDR1 MGHDK, CDR2 SYGVNS. There are 13 residues in the CDR3. V gave up 6 bases and J gave up 10 bases; unmatched junction bases: 2. CDR3: CASRGQGESPLHF. CDR3 nucleotide sequence: TGTGCCAGCAGGGGACAGGGGGAATCACCCCTCCACTTT.

J is TRBJ1-5 and V is TRBV30; no clear D. V shed 0 bases and J shed 7 bases, with 16 bases lying between them. This CDR3 has 15 amino acids. CDR1 and CDR2 (germline): GTSNPN, SVGIG (reference sequence). The CDR3 loop is CAWSVPGSRRQPQHF. In DNA form, the CDR3 reads TGTGCCTGGAGTGTACCGGGGAGCAGACGCCAGCCCCAGCATTTT.

The chain carries TRBV28 and TRBJ1-5; TRBD1 is a possible D gene (5 bases). Trimming left V 3 bases short and J 4 bases short, with 13 bases between. Germline lookup yields CDR1 MDHEN and CDR2 SYDVKM. The CDR3 is 15 residues long. The CDR3 here is CASSFSGGKNQPQHF. In nucleotides, the CDR3 is TGTGCCAGCAGTTTCAGCGGGGGTAAAAATCAGCCCCAGCATTTT.

The CDR3: CASSFRGSYGYTF. The CDR3 DNA follows: TGTGCCAGCAGCTTTAGGGGGTCTTATGGCTACACCTTC. This sequence joins TRBV11-2 and TRBJ1-2; tentatively, D is TRBD1 (6 bases). Trimming cost V 3 bases and J 5 bases, with 10 bases left between them. The CDR3 has 13 residues. Germline loops: CDR1 SGHAT, CDR2 FQNNGV.

The chain couples TRBV7-9 to TRBJ2-1; 9 nucleotides agree with TRBD2. This CDR3 contains 15 residues. The germline CDR1 and CDR2 sequences are SEHNR and FQNEAQ (reference sequence). V lost 1 base, J lost 4 bases, and 2 bases stayed unmatched. In nucleotides, the CDR3 is TGTGCCAGCAGCTTAGGGACTAGCGATTACAATGAGCAGTTCTTC. Amino acid sequence: CASSLGTSDYNEQFF.

The chain uses TRBV18 and TRBJ1-1; D is perhaps TRBD1 (5 bases). The V end was cut by 2 bases, the J end by 4 bases, with 14 bases between. The CDR3 totals 15 residues. Germline-derived CDR1 and CDR2 are KGHSH and LQKENI. DNA of the CDR3: TGTGCCAGCTCACCAATGGCCGGGGGTAGCACTGAAGCTTTCTTT. Protein: CASSPMAGGSTEAFF.

The genes are TRBV7-2 and TRBJ1-2; 12 bases agree with TRBD1. Germline values: CDR1 SGHTA, CDR2 FQGNSA. CDR3 length: 15 amino acids. The V and J ends lost 5 bases and 7 bases, in that order; junction bases with no gene match: 8. CDR3 amino acids: CASSRLRDRGLGYTF. As DNA, the CDR3 is TGTGCCAGCAGCCGCCTCAGGGACAGGGGGCTTGGCTACACCTTC.

The rearrangement links TRBV10-3 to TRBJ1-1; no definite D call. This CDR3 spans 13 amino acids. Per germline, CDR1 ENHRY and CDR2 SYGVKD. The germline V and J ends were trimmed by 3 bases and 4 bases, with 9 bases remaining between them. The CDR3, as DNA: TGTGCCATCAGTGAAGGCCTGGGCACTGAAGCTTTCTTT. Protein: CAISEGLGTEAFF.